What follows describes a single TCR beta chain. The antigen is not known. TCRdb reprocessed the reads via MiXCR and lists one record per CDR3 protein. The sample has roughly 800,000 distinct CDR3 sequences; approximately 32% are singletons. These data come from a study of T cell repertoires in cytomegalovirus infection. Germline loops: CDR1 SEHNR, CDR2 FQNEAQ (reference sequence). Trimming left V 6 bases short and J 1 base short, with 15 bases between. This CDR3 spans 15 amino acids. The source is a human donor in good health (CMV status not recorded). Some clones in this sample may be carry-over from other donors' samples. The sample was cultured CD8+ T cells from PBMCs, taken from culture after CMV antigen stimulation. V is TRBV7-9 and J is TRBJ2-5; D is undetermined. As DNA, the CDR3 is TGTGCCAGCAGTAGGGTTCGCTACACCCAAGAGACCCAGTACTTC. It is translated as CASSRVRYTQETQYF.